Each of the 27 T cell receptor beta chains below was sequenced from the same sample in a study of CD4 T cells in relation to SARS-CoV-2 and coronaviruses. For these receptors, no antigen is known. Clones were sequenced by immunoSEQ multiplex PCR, and TCRdb holds only the in-frame ones, with some missing. The table lists about 36,000 clones, 77% of them singletons. Material for sequencing was memory CD4+ T cells from PBMCs, cultured in vitro. The receptors were gathered from an adult with COVID-19.

This chain uses TRBV2 with TRBJ2-2; the D is unclear. CDR3 length: 14 amino acids. V lost 1 base to trimming and J lost 3 bases, with 6 bases between them. From germline, CDR1 is SNHLY and CDR2 FYNNEI. The CDR3 sequence is CASSEVPDTGELFF. CDR3 DNA: TGTGCCAGCAGTGAAGTTCCGGACACCGGGGAGCTGTTTTTT.

This rearrangement joins TRBV24-1 to TRBJ2-7; possibly TRBD1 or TRBD2 for D (5 bases each). Germline lookup yields CDR1 KGHDR and CDR2 SFDVKD. The length of the CDR3 is 11 residues. Trimming left V 4 bases short and J 6 bases short, with 6 bases between. The CDR3 sequence is CATSDGAEQYF. In DNA, the CDR3 is TGTGCCACCAGTGACGGGGCCGAGCAGTACTTC.

The rearrangement uses TRBV2 and TRBJ2-7; D is unresolved. Per the germline V gene, CDR1 is SNHLY and CDR2 is FYNNEI. This CDR3 is 13 amino acids long. The germline V and J ends were trimmed by 6 bases and 6 bases, with 15 bases remaining between them. The DNA of the CDR3 is TGTGCCAGCAGCCGGACCTTCAGAGGCGAGCAGTACTTC. Translated: CASSRTFRGEQYF.

This chain links TRBV28 with TRBJ2-1, with D tentatively TRBD2 (5 bases). Trimming took 8 bases from V and 7 from J, leaving 18 bases between them. The CDR3 sequence is 14 residues long. In germline, CDR1 is MDHEN, CDR2 SYDVKM. The CDR3 coding sequence is TGTGCCAGCGGACTGACGGGGATATCAAATGAGCAGTTCTTC. It yields the protein CASGLTGISNEQFF. Using reference TRBV28 and TRBJ2-1 for the parts outside the CDR3, the full variable domain is DVKVTQSSRYLVKRTGEKVFLECVQDMDHENMFWYRQDPGLGLRLIYFSYDVKMKEKGDIPEGYSVSREKKERFSLILESASTNQTSMYLCASGLTGISNEQFFGPGTRLTVL.

The chain has TRBV6-2 or TRBV6-3 and TRBJ1-5; 10 bases fit TRBD1. Germline-derived CDR1 and CDR2 are MNHEY and SVGEGT. V gave up 4 bases and J gave up 5 bases; unmatched junction bases: 5. This CDR3 comprises 15 residues. The DNA of the CDR3 is TGTGCCAGCAGTTGGGACAGGGGCGCGTATCAGCCCCAGCATTTT. Residues: CASSWDRGAYQPQHF.

The J gene is TRBJ1-4, the V gene TRBV28; D gene ambiguous. V lost 3 bases, J lost 5 bases, and 4 bases lay in between. The CDR3 covers 12 residues. Germline loops: CDR1 MDHEN, CDR2 SYDVKM. CDR3: CASSFPNEKLFF. The CDR3 DNA sequence: TGTGCCAGCAGTTTCCCAAATGAAAAACTGTTTTTT.

This clone was observed a single time. The J gene is TRBJ1-1, the V gene TRBV28; D is unclear. The CDR3 consists of 14 residues. V lost 1 base, J lost 1 base, and 7 bases lay in between. Germline lookup yields CDR1 MDHEN and CDR2 SYDVKM. CDR3 bases: TGTGCCAGCAGTTTATACGGGGAGAACACTGAAGCTTTCTTT. Protein product: CASSLYGENTEAFF.

This clone was found once. The chain uses TRBV27 and TRBJ2-3; 7 bases align to TRBD2. Germline V lookup: CDR1 MNHEY, CDR2 SMNVEV (reference sequence). The CDR3 runs to 20 residues. J gave up 0 bases and V 0 bases, and 15 bases lay outside the gene matches. CDR3 sequence: CASSLSPPFSSSGSTDTQYF. The CDR3 DNA reads as TGTGCCAGCAGTTTATCCCCACCTTTTAGTTCTAGCGGTAGCACAGATACGCAGTATTTT.

In its sample, this clone was seen a few times. The CDR3 region has the DNA TGTGCCAGCAGCCCCCACGCCGACCTAGGCTACGAGCAGTACTTC. Translation: CASSPHADLGYEQYF. This rearrangement joins TRBV7-9 to TRBJ2-7, with no clear D. Germline V CDR1 and CDR2: SEHNR, FQNEAQ (reference sequence). V was pared by 5 bases and J by 3 bases, with 17 bases between. The CDR3 is 15 residues long. Using reference TRBV7-9 and TRBJ2-7 for the parts outside the CDR3, the full variable domain is DTGVSQNPRHKITKRGQNVTFRCDPISEHNRLYWYRQTLGQGPEFLTYFQNEAQLEKSRLLSDRFSAERPKGSFSTLEIQRTEQGDSAMYLCASSPHADLGYEQYFGPGTRLTVT.

The chain employs TRBV7-6 and TRBJ2-1; TRBD1 agrees at 9 bases. V lost 4 bases, J lost 4 bases, and 5 bases stayed unmatched. The CDR3 covers 15 residues. Germline CDR1 and CDR2: SGHVS and FNYEAQ. DNA for the CDR3: TGTGCCAGCAGCTCCAGGACAGGGGCATACAATGAGCAGTTCTTC. Translated: CASSSRTGAYNEQFF.

The rearrangement uses TRBV6-4 and TRBJ2-3, with D possibly being TRBD2 (6 bases). Germline lookup yields CDR1 MRHNA and CDR2 SNTAGT. V shed 0 bases and J shed 9 bases, with 10 bases lying between them. CDR3 length: 13 residues. CDR3: CASSDSSGSTQYF. The CDR3 bases are TGTGCCAGCAGTGACTCTTCCGGGAGCACGCAGTATTTT.

The chain joins TRBV28 to TRBJ1-5, with D hard to call. The CDR3 is 16 residues long. In germline, CDR1 is MDHEN, CDR2 SYDVKM. V was cut by 1 base and J by 2 bases, with 12 bases left in between. The DNA of the CDR3 is TGTGCCAGCAGTTTATTAGCCGGAGCCCGCAATCAGCCCCAGCATTTT. This sequence encodes CASSLLAGARNQPQHF.

The chain links TRBV10-3 to TRBJ2-5; D gene uncertain. This CDR3 has 12 residues. Trimming left V 6 bases short and J 2 bases short, with 7 bases between. Germline CDR1 is ENHRY and CDR2 is SYGVKD. The CDR3 DNA sequence: TGTGCCATCAGAGACTCTCAAGAGACCCAGTACTTC. This encodes CAIRDSQETQYF.

The genes are TRBV21-1 and TRBJ1-4; the table's TRBD1 call for D was not verified on the DNA. TRBV21-1 is an annotated pseudogene. The CDR3 contains 21 residues. Written as DNA, the CDR3 is TGTGCCAGCAGCAAAGAAGGGGGGACAGGGGTTAAAGTTGCAACTAATGAAAAACTGTTTTTT. It codes for CASSKEGGTGVKVATNEKLFF.

About this clone: The junction shows a germline mismatch at one end, possibly a read error. The V and J genes are TRBV7-9 and TRBJ2-7; TRBD1 matches 9 bases. Germline CDR1 reads SEHNR; CDR2 reads FQNEAQ (reference sequence). The CDR3 sequence is 14 residues long. CDR3 nucleotide sequence: TGTGCCAGCAGCTTAGATTCCCGAGGACAGGGGACTTCATTC. This sequence encodes CASSLDSRGQGTSF.

This chain uses TRBV11-2 with TRBJ2-7, with 9 bases identical to TRBD2. This CDR3 has 15 amino acids. Losses at the gene ends were 6 bases for V and 0 bases for J; bases not matched to a gene: 6. The germline V gene encodes CDR1 SGHAT and CDR2 FQNNGV. The CDR3 coding sequence is TGTGCCAGCAGGCTAGCGGGAAGAAGCTCCTACGAGCAGTACTTC. Protein: CASRLAGRSSYEQYF.

The rearrangement links TRBV5-1 to TRBJ2-2; possibly TRBD2 for D (6 bases). With 4 bases removed from V and 5 bases from J, the gap between germline ends came to 12 bases. Per germline, CDR1 SGHRS and CDR2 YFSETQ. The CDR3 has 14 amino acids. CDR3 bases: TGCGCCAGCAGCCCGGGACTGGTTACCGGGGAGCTGTTTTTT. Protein: CASSPGLVTGELFF.

The chain recombines TRBV24-1 with TRBJ2-1; 9 nucleotides align to TRBD1. This CDR3 spans 15 amino acids. V shed 8 bases, J shed 4 bases, and the junction held 8 bases outside the gene matches. CDR1 is KGHDR and CDR2 is SFDVKD in the germline V gene. The CDR3 is CATTGVDRGYNEQFF. In DNA form, the CDR3 reads TGTGCCACCACTGGGGTGGACAGGGGTTACAATGAGCAGTTCTTC.

This clone was found a few times. The chain couples TRBV28 to TRBJ2-1; 8 bases are a match to TRBD1. V lost 6 bases and J lost 2; bases outside the gene matches: 9. Germline V CDR1 and CDR2: MDHEN, SYDVKM. The CDR3 sequence is 16 residues long. Written as DNA, the CDR3 is TGTGCCAGCAGAGAACACAGGGGGGACACCTACAATGAGCAGTTCTTC. Translated, it gives CASREHRGDTYNEQFF.

CDR3 sequence (DNA): TGTGCCAGTAGTATTGCAGGTGTACTCACCGGGGAGCTGTTTTTT. The encoded protein is CASSIAGVLTGELFF. The chain employs TRBV19 and TRBJ2-2; D is ambiguous. Germline values: CDR1 LNHDA, CDR2 SQIVND (reference sequence). This CDR3 spans 15 amino acids. V dropped 3 bases and J dropped 4 bases, with 12 bases sitting between them.

The chain links TRBV11-3 to TRBJ1-1; the D is unclear. The CDR3 extends over 15 amino acids. Trimming took 0 bases from V and 8 from J, leaving 16 bases between them. CDR1 is SGHNT, CDR2 YENEEA, per germline. CDR3 loop: CASSLEIFLRWEAFF. The CDR3 DNA reads as TGTGCCAGCAGCTTAGAGATTTTTTTGAGGTGGGAAGCTTTCTTT.

The rearrangement joins TRBV10-3 to TRBJ2-7, with 7 bases identical to TRBD2. Looked up from germline, CDR1 is ENHRY and CDR2 is SYGVKD. This CDR3 comprises 15 residues. Trimming removed 3 bases from V and 3 bases from J; junction bases left unmatched: 8. The CDR3 loop reads CAISDTAGVRYEQYF. In nucleotides, the CDR3 is TGTGCCATCAGTGATACGGCGGGAGTCCGCTACGAGCAGTACTTC.

This clone has a handful of counts. The chain employs TRBV7-9 and TRBJ2-3; no clear D. CDR3 length: 16 amino acids. V was cut by 5 bases and J by 5 bases, with 20 bases left in between. CDR1 SEHNR and CDR2 FQNEAQ come from the germline V gene (reference sequence). CDR3 sequence (DNA): TGTGCCAGCAGCCCGGTCGGTAGCTCAATTGGAGATACGCAGTATTTT. It specifies CASSPVGSSIGDTQYF.

The table lists this clone with a few counts. This chain connects TRBV5-1 to TRBJ1-6; TRBD1 matches at 7 bases. Germline CDR1 SGHRS, CDR2 YFSETQ. The CDR3 runs to 14 residues. V shed 4 bases, J shed 6 bases, and the junction held 4 bases outside the gene matches. CDR3 residues: CASSQQGRNSPLHF. DNA of the CDR3: TGCGCCAGCAGCCAACAGGGGCGTAATTCACCCCTCCACTTT.

This clone was seen a single time. The V and J genes are TRBV7-7 and TRBJ2-7; possible D gene TRBD1, 6 bases. This CDR3 is built from 15 residues. CDR1 and CDR2 from the germline V gene are SSHAT and FNYEAQ (reference sequence). The germline V and J ends were trimmed by 5 bases and 3 bases, with 17 bases remaining between them. CDR3 nucleotide sequence: TGTGCCAGCAGCCGAGAGTGGACAGCCAGCTACGAGCAGTACTTC. This sequence encodes CASSREWTASYEQYF. Using reference TRBV7-7 and TRBJ2-7 for the parts outside the CDR3, the full variable domain is GAGVSQSPRYKVTKRGQDVTLRCDPISSHATLYWYQQALGQGPEFLTYFNYEAQPDKSGLPSDRFSAERPEGSISTLTIQRTEQRDSAMYRCASSREWTASYEQYFGPGTRLTVT.

This clone showed up just once. In DNA, the CDR3 is TGTGCCAGCAGCCAAGGGGAAGGGACCTACGAGCAGTACTTC. It specifies CASSQGEGTYEQYF. The V and J genes are TRBV4-2 and TRBJ2-7; D is undetermined. Germline V gene lookup returns CDR1 LGHNA and CDR2 YNFKEQ. Trimming took 1 base from V and 2 from J, leaving 9 bases between them. The CDR3 is made up of 14 amino acids.

The DNA of the CDR3 is TGCGCCAGCCAGGGACTAGCGGGAGACAATGAGCAGTTCTTC. Its protein product is CASQGLAGDNEQFF. V is TRBV10-2 and J is TRBJ2-1; TRBD2 matches 14 bases. Germline V gene data show CDR1 as WSHSY and CDR2 as SAAADI. CDR3 size: 14 residues. V shed 8 bases, J shed 5 bases, and the junction held 2 bases outside the gene matches.